This T cell receptor beta chain was captured by sequencing in a study of human T cells and chemical hapten exposure (dated by TCRdb to the early 2020s). Looking at the study overall: For sensitization, 2% DPC in acetone was applied to a roughly 2 cm by roughly 2 cm area of upper inner arm skin. Weekly therapeutic DPC doses were additionally applied to the scalp of patients throughout the roughly 23-week study period. Patch tests used Finn chambers with 0.01% DPC on the upper back, scored after 6 days by International Contact Dermatitis Research Group standards. Most of the patients in the cohort were female, and the cohort covered alopecia areata with under or over 50% scalp involvement, alopecia totalis and alopecia universalis. Libraries were pooled for sequencing, and variation in per-sample TCR yields was attributed mainly to small differences in library volumes within the pool. This study followed changes in the peripheral blood TCR repertoire in vivo during primary and secondary sensitization of alopecia patients to the hapten diphenylcyclopropenone (DPC). Blood samples were taken from patients before sensitization (week 0) and at 2, 6 and about 24 weeks after DPC sensitization. Blood for TCR sequencing was provided by twenty-nine alopecia patients at one to four time points (pre-sensitization, 2, 6 and 24 weeks). Findings and caveats that apply to the study as a whole: Alopecia, a presumed autoimmune disease, was present in all patients, so the immune response of the patients might differ from that of healthy individuals. Significantly more large CDR3 similarity clusters were formed by expanded TCRs than by pre-sensitization or healthy control sets, consistent with antigen-driven responses. Repeated subsampling changed both the strength of the expansion versus patch-test correlation and the threshold at which the correlation became significant. No change with DPC sensitization was found in the number of TCRs above 1 in 1000 frequency, and no evidence of global repertoire structure alterations was found. Patch test score was positively correlated with the number of PT1 expanded TCRs, with significance at thresholds 8, 16 and 32 but not at 4.

This clonotype was seen ten or more times. Which antigen it targets is not known. No base quality values were provided; no much bigger clone lies one nucleotide off. Ends trimmed: V by 4 bases, J by 5 bases; bases unmatched to a gene: 5. From its cysteine to its phenylalanine, the CDR3 spans 13 amino acids. The read is trimmed to its CDR3 DNA, 39 bases read in frame from base 1. Based on the germline V gene (reference sequence), the CDR1 and CDR2 sequences are SGHNT and YYREEE. Libraries were made using RACE. The sequencer was a NextSeq 500. During library preparation, unique molecular identifiers were attached to individual cDNA molecules so that TCRs could be counted quantitatively and reproducibly. For every blood RNA sample, sequencing covered both the TCR alpha and TCR beta chains. In the source study's methods: A median of about 87,000 TCRs per sample was observed, with a range of about 20,000 to 690,600. The Decombinator software suite was used to annotate V, J and CDR3 in the TCR reads. Every sample was subsampled to the same number of TCRs (28,000) for the PS versus PT1 abundance plots. TCRs were defined as expanded if absent before sensitization and observed at least eight times at the 2-week time point. TCRdb trimmed the raw reads at Q25, called clones with MiXCR and kept productive beta chains. Rows are unified per CDR3 protein, each entry keeping the most common DNA and genes. The V and J calls were determined by TCRdb, not by the authors. For this sample there are 55,000 to 85,000 distinct CDR3 sequences; over 7.5% appear just once. Over 3% of the sample is taken by the ten largest.

The sample's time point, from its label and the paper: patch test 1, 2 weeks after DPC sensitization. The sample's treatment or condition label, in plain terms: therapeutic diphenylcyclopropenone sensitization with weekly scalp DPC. At each patch-test visit, blood was drawn before the patch test was applied. Patients were considered eligible if aged 18 to 70, diagnosed with alopecia and deemed suitable for DPC therapy, and patients were excluded if pregnant. Unfractionated whole blood was collected in Tempus Blood RNA tubes, and total RNA was extracted from that blood. The sequence links TRBV5-4 to TRBJ1-2; TRBD1 matches 7 bases in the middle. The receptor comes from a middle-aged woman with alopecia areata. Some clones in this sample may be carry-over from other donors' samples. This sample comprised whole blood, obtained in connection with sensitization to the hapten diphenylcyclopropenone (DPC). The CDR3 loop reads CASSSRDSYGYTF. The nucleotides are TGTGCCAGCAGCAGCCGGGACAGTTATGGCTACACCTTC.